This TCR beta chain was recorded in a study of T-cell reconstitution after alpha-beta-depleted transplantation in children. This clonotype was counted only a few times. The TCRbeta library incorporated unique molecular identifiers. TCRdb re-derived calls from the PCR reads in MiXCR, one entry per CDR3 protein. The table shows about 360,000 distinct CDR3 sequences, with about 14% occurring only once. Source: PBMCs, taken from the stem cell graft. This TCR came from a human donor who donated a stem cell graft to a child with Fanconi anemia.

The CDR3 loop reads CATSWDRGKGGYTF. The CDR3 DNA reads TGTGCCACCAGCTGGGACAGGGGGAAAGGTGGCTACACCTTC. The rearrangement uses TRBV15 and TRBJ1-2; 11 bases match TRBD1. The CDR3 runs to 14 residues. Per the germline V gene, CDR1 is LNHNV and CDR2 is YYDKDF (reference sequence). The J segment lost 7 bases and the V segment lost 5 bases, leaving 6 bases of the junction unmatched. The complete variable domain, with remaining parts taken from reference TRBV15 and TRBJ1-2, reads DAMVIQNPRYQVTQFGKPVTLSCSQTLNHNVMYWYQQKSSQAPKLLFHYYDKDFNNEADTPDNFQSRRPNTSFCFLDIRSPGLGDTAMYLCATSWDRGKGGYTFGSGTRLTVV.